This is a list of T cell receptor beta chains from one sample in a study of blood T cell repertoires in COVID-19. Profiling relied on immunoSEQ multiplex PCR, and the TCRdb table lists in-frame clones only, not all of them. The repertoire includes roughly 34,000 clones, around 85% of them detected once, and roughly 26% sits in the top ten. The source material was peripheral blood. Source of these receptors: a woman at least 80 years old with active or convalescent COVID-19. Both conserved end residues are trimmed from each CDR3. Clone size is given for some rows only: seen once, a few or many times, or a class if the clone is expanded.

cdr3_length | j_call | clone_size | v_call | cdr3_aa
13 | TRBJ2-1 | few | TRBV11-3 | ASSFSGGGIHEQF
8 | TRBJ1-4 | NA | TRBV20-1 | SALRQKLF
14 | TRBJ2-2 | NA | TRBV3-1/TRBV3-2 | ASSSRHRGTTGELF
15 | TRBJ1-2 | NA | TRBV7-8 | ASSPPLGDRAGGGYT
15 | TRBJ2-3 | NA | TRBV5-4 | ASSPRLPGGTTDTQY
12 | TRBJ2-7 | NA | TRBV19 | ASSIFAGGYEQY
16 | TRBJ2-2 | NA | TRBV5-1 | ASSPRTSGGFGTGELF
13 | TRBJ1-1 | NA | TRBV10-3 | AISENRGLGTEAF
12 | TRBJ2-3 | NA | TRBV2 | ASTWGRGGNTQY
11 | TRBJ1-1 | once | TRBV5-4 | ASSLRVVTEAF